Shown below are 21 T cell receptor beta chains from a single sample sequenced in a study of blood T cell repertoires in COVID-19 (dated by TCRdb to the early 2020s). Library preparation used the immunoSEQ multiplex PCR assay. What TCRdb holds here is the immuneACCESS table cut down to in-frame rearrangements. Part of the clones is not present; checked against another copy, under half of the missing clones reflect an unresolved V gene, and the others are unexplained. The sample yields fewer than 450,000 clones; around nine tenths were counted once. The leading ten clones occupy less than 3.5% of the sample. Sequencing used peripheral blood. Source of these receptors: a woman aged 18 to 35 who had recovered from COVID-19.

This chain links TRBV7-2 with TRBJ2-1, with 16 bases aligning to TRBD2. The germline V gene encodes CDR1 SGHTA and CDR2 FQGNSA. V trimming: 0 bases; J trimming: 9 bases; junction bases outside the gene matches: 5. The CDR3 is made up of 17 amino acids. The CDR3 DNA reads TGTGCCAGCAGCTTAGCGTGGGGGACTAGCGGGAGGGTTGAGCAGTTCTTC. Its protein is CASSLAWGTSGRVEQFF.

The chain joins TRBV19 to TRBJ2-1; 9 bases map to TRBD2. Unmatched junction bases numbered 4, after V lost 5 bases and J lost 8 bases. Germline CDR1 LNHDA, CDR2 SQIVND (reference sequence). The CDR3 has 13 residues. The CDR3 DNA sequence: TGTGCCAGTAGTGGGCTAGCGGGGTATGAGCAGTTCTTC. As protein: CASSGLAGYEQFF.

This chain uses TRBV6-6 with TRBJ1-1; D possibly corresponds to TRBD1 (6 bases). The length of the CDR3 is 14 residues. The germline V gene has CDR1 MNHNY and CDR2 SVGAGI (reference sequence). The ends were cut back, 4 bases at V and 1 base at J, with 10 bases in the middle. The CDR3 is CASSSSQGNTEAFF. In DNA form, the CDR3 reads TGTGCCAGCAGTTCTTCACAGGGGAACACTGAAGCTTTCTTT.

This sequence joins TRBV3-1 (or the pseudogene TRBV3-2) and TRBJ2-3, with 8 bases matching TRBD1. The V gene end was trimmed by 6 bases and the J gene end by 6 bases; junction bases not matched to a gene: 11. In germline, CDR1 is LGHDT, CDR2 YNNKEL (reference sequence). The CDR3 has 15 amino acids. This CDR3 reads CASSQTGDGWDTQYF. CDR3 DNA: TGTGCCAGCAGTCAGACAGGGGACGGTTGGGATACGCAGTATTTT.

This chain joins TRBV11-2 and TRBJ2-5; 8 bases agree with TRBD2. The CDR3 runs to 16 residues. The V segment lost 5 bases and the J segment 5 bases; nucleotides outside the gene matches: 13. The V gene's germline CDR1 is SGHAT and CDR2 FQNNGV. The CDR3 DNA follows: TGTGCCAGCAGCCCCTTGGGCGGGAGGAATAGGGAGACCCAGTACTTC. Its protein product is CASSPLGGRNRETQYF.

The chain is built from TRBV15 and TRBJ1-1; 8 bases are shared with TRBD1. CDR3 size: 14 residues. The V segment lost 1 base and the J segment 2 bases; nucleotides outside the gene matches: 0. Per germline, CDR1 LNHNV and CDR2 YYDKDF (reference sequence). The CDR3 bases are TGTGCCACCAGCAGAGCAGGGGGCAACACTGAAGCTTTCTTT. Its protein is CATSRAGGNTEAFF.

V usage is TRBV5-6 and J usage is TRBJ1-6; 7 nucleotides agree with TRBD1. Looked up from germline, CDR1 is SGHDT and CDR2 is YYEEEE. With 4 bases clipped from V and 7 bases from J, the junction kept 11 bases outside the gene matches. There are 16 residues in the CDR3. CDR3 sequence (DNA): TGTGCCAGCAGCCTGGGGGTCGGGACAGACAATTCACCCCTCCACTTT. Residues: CASSLGVGTDNSPLHF.

This sequence joins TRBV21-1 and TRBJ1-3; the table's D call, TRBD1, has no DNA check behind it. TRBV21-1 is a recognized pseudogene. CDR3 size: 20 residues. DNA for the CDR3: TGTGCCAGCAGCAAAGAGTATCCCGGGACAGGGGGCACCCGTGGAAACACCATATATTTT. Its translation is CASSKEYPGTGGTRGNTIYF.

The genes are TRBV7-9 and TRBJ2-7, with 9 bases that match TRBD2. This CDR3 has 16 amino acids. The J segment lost 0 bases and the V segment lost 2 bases, leaving 5 bases of the junction unmatched. Per germline, CDR1 SEHNR and CDR2 FQNEAQ (reference sequence). CDR3 nucleotide sequence: TGTGCCAGCAGCTTATTTGGCGGGAGGGCCTCCTACGAGCAGTACGTC. It yields the protein CASSLFGGRASYEQYV.

The genes are TRBV18 and TRBJ2-5; D is possibly TRBD1 (7 bases). The CDR3 is made up of 15 amino acids. The V gene's germline CDR1 is KGHSH and CDR2 LQKENI. The V end lost 6 bases, the J end lost 1 base, and 15 bases lay between the germline ends. CDR3 DNA: TGTGCCAGCTCCCTTCAGGGGGGTCGCCAAGAGACCCAGTACTTC. Translating it yields CASSLQGGRQETQYF. The whole variable domain, filled in from reference TRBV18 and TRBJ2-5, reads NAGVMQNPRHLVRRRGQEARLRCSPMKGHSHVYWYRQLPEEGLKFMVYLQKENIIDESGMPKERFSAEFPKEGPSILRIQQVVRGDSAAYFCASSLQGGRQETQYFGPGTRLLVL.

The chain carries TRBV5-4 and TRBJ1-1, with D perhaps TRBD1 (6 bases). CDR3 length: 16 residues. The germline V gene encodes CDR1 SGHNT and CDR2 YYREEE (reference sequence). Trimming pared 0 bases from V and 4 bases from J, leaving 16 bases between. Here the CDR3 reads CASSLAQGTRGTEAFF. In nucleotides, the CDR3 is TGTGCCAGCAGCTTGGCACAGGGTACTAGAGGCACTGAAGCTTTCTTT.

The gene calls are TRBV6-5 and TRBJ2-1, with 7 bases aligning to TRBD2. Germline V gene sequence: CDR1 MNHEY, CDR2 SVGAGI. The V and J ends lost 7 bases and 0 bases, in that order; junction bases with no gene match: 3. The CDR3 has 14 amino acids. The DNA for the CDR3 is TGTGCCAGCACGGGAGGAGTCTCCTACAATGAGCAGTTCTTC. The encoded protein is CASTGGVSYNEQFF.

The chain joins TRBV27 to TRBJ1-1; possibly TRBD1 for D (5 bases). This CDR3 has 18 amino acids. Trimming left V 0 bases short and J 3 bases short, with 20 bases between. The germline V gene has CDR1 MNHEY and CDR2 SMNVEV (reference sequence). The DNA for the CDR3 is TGTGCCAGCAGTTTATCGGGGACGGGGGTGGGCGCAGACACTGAAGCTTTCTTT. Translating it yields CASSLSGTGVGADTEAFF.

The rearrangement links TRBV25-1 to TRBJ2-3, with D possibly matching TRBD2 (6 bases). The germline gives CDR1 MGHDK, CDR2 SYGVNS. The CDR3 is made up of 14 amino acids. V dropped 3 bases and J dropped 1 base, with 8 bases sitting between them. This CDR3 reads CASSDLARTDTQYF. CDR3 DNA sequence: TGTGCCAGCAGTGACCTAGCGCGCACAGATACGCAGTATTTT.

V and J are TRBV9 and TRBJ1-2; unclear D gene. V was clipped by 0 bases and J by 2 bases, with 11 bases between them. The CDR3 spans 15 residues. Germline values: CDR1 SGDLS, CDR2 YYNGEE. In nucleotides, the CDR3 is TGTGCCAGCAGCGTAGAGGCAGGCCCAAACTATGGCTACACCTTC. Its translation is CASSVEAGPNYGYTF.

The rearrangement joins TRBV5-6 to TRBJ1-1, with a weak D call TRBD1 (6 bases). The CDR3 length is 14 residues. The germline V and J ends were trimmed by 5 bases and 1 base, with 12 bases remaining between them. CDR1 SGHDT and CDR2 YYEEEE come from the germline V gene. CDR3: CASSSYRANTEAFF. CDR3 DNA sequence: TGTGCCAGCAGTTCTTACAGGGCGAACACTGAAGCTTTCTTT.

The chain recombines TRBV5-1 with TRBJ1-4; a possible D gene is TRBD1 (5 bases). Between the trimmed V and J ends, which lost 1 base and 7 bases, there was a span of 11 bases. Per germline, CDR1 SGHRS and CDR2 YFSETQ. The CDR3 loop spans 14 amino acids. The CDR3 loop reads CASSLRQGSEKLFF. The CDR3 nucleotides are TGCGCCAGCAGCTTGCGGCAGGGTAGTGAAAAACTGTTTTTT.

The chain employs TRBV6-5 and TRBJ2-3; 8 nucleotides match TRBD2. The CDR3 contains 15 residues. Germline V gene lookup returns CDR1 MNHEY and CDR2 SVGAGI. V lost 6 bases and J lost 0; bases outside the gene matches: 5. DNA for the CDR3: TGTGCCAGCAGCCCGGGACTAGGGAGCACAGATACGCAGTATTTT. Residues: CASSPGLGSTDTQYF.

The genes are TRBV29-1 and TRBJ2-5; D possibly corresponds to TRBD2 (6 bases). The germline V and J ends were trimmed by 7 bases and 5 bases, with 17 bases remaining between them. The CDR3 covers 13 residues. CDR1 is SQVTM and CDR2 is ANQGSEA in the germline V gene. CDR3 in amino acids: CSGLGEDRETQYF. CDR3 sequence (DNA): TGCAGCGGTCTTGGGGAGGATAGGGAGACCCAGTACTTC.

This rearrangement joins TRBV5-6 to TRBJ2-5; no reliable D call. This CDR3 has 15 amino acids. With 2 bases removed from V and 4 bases from J, the gap between germline ends came to 15 bases. The germline CDR1 and CDR2 sequences are SGHDT and YYEEEE. CDR3 loop: CASSFRSVSGETQYF. CDR3 DNA: TGTGCCAGCAGCTTCCGCAGCGTATCGGGAGAGACCCAGTACTTC.

This clone was found once. The V gene is TRBV9, the J gene TRBJ2-1; 10 bases map to TRBD2. Per germline, CDR1 SGDLS and CDR2 YYNGEE. V trimming: 4 bases; J trimming: 8 bases; junction bases outside the gene matches: 12. The CDR3 spans 16 residues. CDR3 nucleotides: TGTGCCAGCAGCTACGCCTCAGCGGGAGGGCCGGATGAGCAGTTCTTC. As protein: CASSYASAGGPDEQFF.